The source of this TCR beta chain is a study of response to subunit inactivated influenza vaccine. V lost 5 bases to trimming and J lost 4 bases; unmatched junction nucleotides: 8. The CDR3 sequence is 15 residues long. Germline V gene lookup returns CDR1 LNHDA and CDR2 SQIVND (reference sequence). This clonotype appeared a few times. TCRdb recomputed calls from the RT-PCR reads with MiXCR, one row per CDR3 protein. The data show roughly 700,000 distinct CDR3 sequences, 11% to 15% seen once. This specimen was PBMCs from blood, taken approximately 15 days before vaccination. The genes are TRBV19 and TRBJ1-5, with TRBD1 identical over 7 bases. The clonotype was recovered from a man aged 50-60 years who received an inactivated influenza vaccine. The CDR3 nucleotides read TGTGCCAGTAGTTCCCGGGACAGTTTAAATCAGCCCCAGCATTTT. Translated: CASSSRDSLNQPQHF.